A selection of T cell receptor beta chains follows, all from one sample in a study of blood T cell repertoires in COVID-19. Only in-frame clones appear in the TCRdb table, and some are missing; sequencing was by immunoSEQ multiplex PCR. Of around 290,000 clones in the sample, around 89% are singletons; the top ten hold roughly 5.1%. Sample: peripheral blood. The receptors were sampled from a man in his forties with acute or convalescent COVID-19. Both conserved end residues are part of each CDR3. D genes are given only for firm matches. Some rows mark clone size as missing; the rest say once, few, many or name a class of expanded clone.

TRBD2 TRBJ2-2 NA TRBV7-9 TGTGCCAGCAGCCCCGGGAAGGGACTAGAGAACACCGGGGAGCTGTTTTTT CASSPGKGLENTGELFF
TRBD1 TRBJ1-1 NA TRBV5-6 TGTGCCAGCAGCCGGACAGGGGTGAACACTGAAGCTTTCTTT CASSRTGVNTEAFF
NA TRBJ1-3 NA TRBV19 TGTGCCAGTAATAGGCGGGCTGGAAACACCATATATTTT CASNRRAGNTIYF
TRBD1 TRBJ1-2 NA TRBV9 TGTGCCAGCAGCGCCGACAGGGGAGGTAACTATGGCTACACCTTC CASSADRGGNYGYTF
NA TRBJ2-1 NA TRBV29-1 TGCAGCGTTGGAGCGACCAGCCCTTACAATGAGCAGTTCTTC CSVGATSPYNEQFF
NA TRBJ1-3 NA TRBV19 TGTGCCAGTAGACCGGGGGGTTTTGGAAACACCATATATTTT CASRPGGFGNTIYF
NA TRBJ1-4 NA TRBV5-6 TGTGCCAGCAGCTTCGCAGGGGCAACTAATGAAAAACTGTTTTTT CASSFAGATNEKLFF
TRBD2 TRBJ2-1 NA TRBV3-1/TRBV3-2 TGTGCCAGCAGCCAAGCCCCGGGGGGGGGCCCCCTCAATGAGCAGTTCTTC CASSQAPGGGPLNEQFF
NA TRBJ1-3 NA TRBV11-2 TGTGCCAGCAGCTTAGAAGGACAGTTCTCTGGAAACACCATATATTTT CASSLEGQFSGNTIYF
NA TRBJ2-7 once TRBV6-5 TGTGCCAGCAGTTACGGCCAGTGGTACGAGCAGTACTTC CASSYGQWYEQYF
NA TRBJ2-1 NA TRBV5-1 TGCGCCAGCAGCCCTGGACAGAGCTCCTACAATGAGCAGTTCTTC CASSPGQSSYNEQFF
NA TRBJ1-1 NA TRBV7-2 TGTGCCAGCAGCTTATTTATTCGGACTGAAGCTTTCTTT CASSLFIRTEAFF
TRBD1 TRBJ1-6 NA TRBV7-9 TGTGCCAGCAGGACGGACAGGCTTTTCTCCTATAATTCACCCCTCCACTTT CASRTDRLFSYNSPLHF
NA TRBJ1-3 NA TRBV3-1/TRBV3-2 TGTGCCAGCGGAGGCAGGAGAGACTCTGGAAACACCATATATTTT CASGGRRDSGNTIYF
NA TRBJ2-7 few TRBV5-5 TGTGCCAGCAGCTTGGGTCCGGGACAAACCTACGAGCAGTACTTC CASSLGPGQTYEQYF
NA TRBJ1-1 NA TRBV5-8 TGTGCCAGCAGCTTCCCCTACACTGAAGCTTTCTTT CASSFPYTEAFF
TRBD2 TRBJ2-1 NA TRBV11-2 TGTGCCAGCAGCTTAGTCCCCGGCCGGGGGGGTACCTCCTACAATGAGCAGTTCTTC CASSLVPGRGGTSYNEQFF
NA TRBJ1-1 NA TRBV4-2 TGTGCCAGCAGCCAAGGCCGGTACACTGAAGCTTTCTTT CASSQGRYTEAFF
NA TRBJ2-1 NA TRBV9 TGTGCCAGCAGCGCCAGCCTTCCTCTCGAGGGCTCCTACAATGAGCAGTTCTTC CASSASLPLEGSYNEQFF